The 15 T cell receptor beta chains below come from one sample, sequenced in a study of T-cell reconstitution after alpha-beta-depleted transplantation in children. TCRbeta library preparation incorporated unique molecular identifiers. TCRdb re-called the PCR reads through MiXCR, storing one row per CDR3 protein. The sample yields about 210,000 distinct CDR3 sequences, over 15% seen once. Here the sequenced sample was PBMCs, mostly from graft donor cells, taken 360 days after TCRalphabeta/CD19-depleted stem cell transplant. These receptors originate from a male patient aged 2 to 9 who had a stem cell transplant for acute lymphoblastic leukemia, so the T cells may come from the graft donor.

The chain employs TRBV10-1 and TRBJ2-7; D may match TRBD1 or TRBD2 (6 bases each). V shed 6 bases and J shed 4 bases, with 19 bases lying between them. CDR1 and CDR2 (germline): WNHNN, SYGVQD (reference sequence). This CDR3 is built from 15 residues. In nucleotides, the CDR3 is TGCGCCAGCAGCCCTCGCGTCGGGGGCCCGTACGAGCAGTACTTC. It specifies CASSPRVGGPYEQYF.

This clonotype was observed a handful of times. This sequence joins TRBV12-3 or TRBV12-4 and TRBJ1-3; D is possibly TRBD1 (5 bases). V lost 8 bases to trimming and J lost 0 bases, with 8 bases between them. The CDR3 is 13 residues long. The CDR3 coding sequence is TGTGCCAGCCAGGGACGCTCTGGAAACACCATATATTTT. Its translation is CASQGRSGNTIYF.

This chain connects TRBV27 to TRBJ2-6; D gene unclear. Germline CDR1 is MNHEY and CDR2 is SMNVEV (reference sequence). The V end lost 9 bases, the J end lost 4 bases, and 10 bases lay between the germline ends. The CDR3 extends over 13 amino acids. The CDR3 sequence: CASLPFGANVLTF. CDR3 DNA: TGTGCCAGTCTTCCATTCGGGGCCAACGTCCTGACTTTC. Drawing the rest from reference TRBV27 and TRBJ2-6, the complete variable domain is EAQVTQNPRYLITVTGKKLTVTCSQNMNHEYMSWYRQDPGLGLRQIYYSMNVEVTDKGDVPEGYKVSRKEKRNFPLILESPSPNQTSLYFCASLPFGANVLTFGAGSRLTVL.

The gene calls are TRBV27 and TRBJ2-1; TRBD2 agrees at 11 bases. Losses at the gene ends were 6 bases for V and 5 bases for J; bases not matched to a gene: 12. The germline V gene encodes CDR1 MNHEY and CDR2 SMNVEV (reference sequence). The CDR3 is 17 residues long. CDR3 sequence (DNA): TGTGCCAGCAGGCTATTCAATAGCGGGGGGGCCGACAATGAGCAGTTCTTC. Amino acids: CASRLFNSGGADNEQFF.

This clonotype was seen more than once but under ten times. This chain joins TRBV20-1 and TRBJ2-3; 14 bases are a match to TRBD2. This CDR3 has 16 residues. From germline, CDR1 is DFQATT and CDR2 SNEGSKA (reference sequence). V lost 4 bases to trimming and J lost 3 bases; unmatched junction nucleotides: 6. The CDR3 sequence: CSATTTSGRGTDTQYF. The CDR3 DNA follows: TGCAGTGCTACCACGACTAGCGGGAGGGGGACAGATACGCAGTATTTT.

CDR3 protein: CASSWGFGGGPSSYNEQFF. The CDR3 DNA reads as TGTGCCAGCAGCTGGGGCTTTGGCGGGGGGCCGAGCTCCTACAATGAGCAGTTCTTC. The chain has TRBV11-2 and TRBJ2-1, with 8 bases fitting TRBD2. The V segment lost 4 bases and the J segment 0 bases; nucleotides outside the gene matches: 14. Germline V gene sequence: CDR1 SGHAT, CDR2 FQNNGV. This CDR3 contains 19 residues. Variable domain in full (rest from reference TRBV11-2 and TRBJ2-1): EAGVAQSPRYKIIEKRQSVAFWCNPISGHATLYWYQQILGQGPKLLIQFQNNGVVDDSQLPKDRFSAERLKGVDSTLKIQPAKLEDSAVYLCASSWGFGGGPSSYNEQFFGPGTRLTVL.

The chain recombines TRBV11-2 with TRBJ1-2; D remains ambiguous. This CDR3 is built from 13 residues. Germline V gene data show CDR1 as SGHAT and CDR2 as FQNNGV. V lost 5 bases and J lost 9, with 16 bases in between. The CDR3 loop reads CASSPRWLFSYTF. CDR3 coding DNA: TGTGCCAGCAGCCCCCGTTGGTTATTCAGCTACACCTTC.

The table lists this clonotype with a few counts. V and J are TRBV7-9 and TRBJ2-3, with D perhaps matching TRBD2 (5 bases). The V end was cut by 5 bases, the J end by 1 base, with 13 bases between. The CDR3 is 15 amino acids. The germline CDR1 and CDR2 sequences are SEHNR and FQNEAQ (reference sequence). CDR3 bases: TGTGCCAGCAGCGAGATGGCGGGCCGCACAGATACGCAGTATTTT. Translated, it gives CASSEMAGRTDTQYF.

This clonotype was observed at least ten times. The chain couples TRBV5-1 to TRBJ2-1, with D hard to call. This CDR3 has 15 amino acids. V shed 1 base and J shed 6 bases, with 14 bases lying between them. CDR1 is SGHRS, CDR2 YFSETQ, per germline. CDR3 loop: CASSLYHSLSNEQFF. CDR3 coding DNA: TGCGCCAGCAGCTTGTACCACAGCCTTTCCAATGAGCAGTTCTTC.

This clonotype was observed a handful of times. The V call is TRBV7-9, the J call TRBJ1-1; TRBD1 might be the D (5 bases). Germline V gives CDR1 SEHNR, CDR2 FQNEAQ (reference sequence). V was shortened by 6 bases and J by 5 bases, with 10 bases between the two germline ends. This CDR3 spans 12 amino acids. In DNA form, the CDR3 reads TGTGCCAGCAGTCAGGGCAAGACTGAAGCTTTCTTT. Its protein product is CASSQGKTEAFF.

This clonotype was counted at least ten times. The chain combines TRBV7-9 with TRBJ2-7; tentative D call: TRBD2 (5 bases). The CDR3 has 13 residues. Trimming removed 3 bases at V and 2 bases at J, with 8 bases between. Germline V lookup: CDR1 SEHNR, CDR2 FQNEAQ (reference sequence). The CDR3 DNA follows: TGTGCCAGCAGCTTCTCCGGGACCTACGAGCAGTACTTC. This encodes CASSFSGTYEQYF.

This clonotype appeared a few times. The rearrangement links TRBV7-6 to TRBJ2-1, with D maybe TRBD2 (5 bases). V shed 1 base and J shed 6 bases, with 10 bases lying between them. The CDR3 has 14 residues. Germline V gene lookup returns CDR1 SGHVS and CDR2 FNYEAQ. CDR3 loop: CASSLGSSPNEQFF. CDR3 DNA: TGTGCCAGCAGCTTAGGGTCTAGCCCCAATGAGCAGTTCTTC.

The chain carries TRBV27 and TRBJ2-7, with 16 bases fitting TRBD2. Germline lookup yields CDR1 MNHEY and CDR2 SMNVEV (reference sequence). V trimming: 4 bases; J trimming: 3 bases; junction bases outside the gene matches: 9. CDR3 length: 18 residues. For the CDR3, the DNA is TGTGCCAGCAGTTCGGGACTAGCGGGGGGGTACGCCAACTACGAGCAGTACTTC. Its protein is CASSSGLAGGYANYEQYF.

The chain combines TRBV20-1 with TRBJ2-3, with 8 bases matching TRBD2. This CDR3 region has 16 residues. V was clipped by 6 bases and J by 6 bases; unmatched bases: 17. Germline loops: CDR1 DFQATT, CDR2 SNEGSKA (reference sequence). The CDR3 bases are TGCAGTGCAGAGGGGGTAGCGGGGCAACCGGAGGATACGCAGTATTTT. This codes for CSAEGVAGQPEDTQYF.

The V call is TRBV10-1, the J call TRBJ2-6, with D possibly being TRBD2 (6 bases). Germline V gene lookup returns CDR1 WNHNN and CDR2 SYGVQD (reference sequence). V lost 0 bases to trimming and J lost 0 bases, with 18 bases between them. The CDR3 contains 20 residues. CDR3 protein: CASSESPLAGPLSGANVLTF. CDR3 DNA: TGCGCCAGCAGTGAGTCCCCCCTGGCGGGGCCCCTCTCTGGGGCCAACGTCCTGACTTTC.